This T cell receptor (beta chain) derives from a study of T cell responses to AZD1222 COVID-19 vaccine. On the study more broadly: Timing groups of about 4 and about 12 weeks for second doses were pooled. Study-wide points: Seropositivity was recorded at baseline in only 6 or 7 AZD1222 recipients. Elevations in Spike-specific TCR breadth and depth followed administration of two AZD1222 doses. Without day 14 samples, only post-peak T cell repertoires were studied.

This clone was detected once. Its antigen is unidentified. V was trimmed by 6 bases and J by 4 bases, leaving 19 bases between them. Germline CDR1 MDHEN, CDR2 SYDVKM. The CDR3 extends over 15 amino acids. Produced via immunoSEQ multiplex PCR; TCRdb's table is partial and in-frame only. The sample holds 150,000 to 200,000 clones, about 90% seen once. The V call is TRBV28, the J call TRBJ2-7, with a tentative D call TRBD2 (6 bases). This TCR was sampled from an adult in good health. Sequencing was performed on peripheral blood, taken on day 0 of AZD1222 vaccination. The CDR3, as DNA: TGTGCCAGCAGGACAGCCCCTTTGGGGACTTACGAGCAGTACTTC. Protein product: CASRTAPLGTYEQYF. The full variable domain, completed using reference TRBV28 and TRBJ2-7, is DVKVTQSSRYLVKRTGEKVFLECVQDMDHENMFWYRQDPGLGLRLIYFSYDVKMKEKGDIPEGYSVSREKKERFSLILESASTNQTSMYLCASRTAPLGTYEQYFGPGTRLTVT.